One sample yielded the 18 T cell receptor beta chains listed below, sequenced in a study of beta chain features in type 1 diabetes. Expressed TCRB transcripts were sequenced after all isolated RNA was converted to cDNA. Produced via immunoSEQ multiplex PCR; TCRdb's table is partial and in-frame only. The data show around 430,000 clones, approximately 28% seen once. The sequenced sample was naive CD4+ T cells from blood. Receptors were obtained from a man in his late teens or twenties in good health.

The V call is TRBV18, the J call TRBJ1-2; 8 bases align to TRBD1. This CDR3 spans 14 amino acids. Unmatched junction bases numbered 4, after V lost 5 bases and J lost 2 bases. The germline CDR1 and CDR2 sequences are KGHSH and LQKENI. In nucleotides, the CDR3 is TGTGCCAGCTCAACGGACAGGGACAACTATGGCTACACCTTC. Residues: CASSTDRDNYGYTF.

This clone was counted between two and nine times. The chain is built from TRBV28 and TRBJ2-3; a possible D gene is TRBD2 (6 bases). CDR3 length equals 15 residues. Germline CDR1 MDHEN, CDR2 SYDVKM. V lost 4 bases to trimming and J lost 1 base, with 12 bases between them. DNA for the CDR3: TGTGCCAGCAGTTCCGGGGCTAGCGGCACAGATACGCAGTATTTT. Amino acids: CASSSGASGTDTQYF.

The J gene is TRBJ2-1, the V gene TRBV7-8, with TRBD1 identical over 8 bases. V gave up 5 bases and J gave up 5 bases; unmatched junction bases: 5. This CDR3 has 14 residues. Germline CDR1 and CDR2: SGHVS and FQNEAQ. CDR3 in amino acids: CASSNRDRNNEQFF. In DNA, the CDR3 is TGTGCCAGCAGCAACCGGGACAGGAACAATGAGCAGTTCTTC.

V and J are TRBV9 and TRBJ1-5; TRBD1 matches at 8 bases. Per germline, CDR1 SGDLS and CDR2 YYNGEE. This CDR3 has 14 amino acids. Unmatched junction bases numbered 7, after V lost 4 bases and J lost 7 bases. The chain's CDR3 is CASSSTGEKQPQHF. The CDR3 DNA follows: TGTGCCAGCAGCTCGACAGGGGAGAAGCAGCCCCAGCATTTT.

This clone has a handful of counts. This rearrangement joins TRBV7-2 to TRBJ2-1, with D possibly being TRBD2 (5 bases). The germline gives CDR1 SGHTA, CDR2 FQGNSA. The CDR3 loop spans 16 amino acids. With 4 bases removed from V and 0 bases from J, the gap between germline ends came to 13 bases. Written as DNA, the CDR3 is TGTGCCAGCAGCTCTAGGGAGCTAAGCTCCTACAATGAGCAGTTCTTC. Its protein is CASSSRELSSYNEQFF.

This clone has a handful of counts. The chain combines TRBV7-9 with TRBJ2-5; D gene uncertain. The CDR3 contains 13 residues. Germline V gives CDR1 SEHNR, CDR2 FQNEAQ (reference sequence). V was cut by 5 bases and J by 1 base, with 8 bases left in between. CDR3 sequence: CASSPAPQETQYF. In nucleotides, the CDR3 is TGTGCCAGCAGCCCAGCGCCCCAAGAGACCCAGTACTTC.

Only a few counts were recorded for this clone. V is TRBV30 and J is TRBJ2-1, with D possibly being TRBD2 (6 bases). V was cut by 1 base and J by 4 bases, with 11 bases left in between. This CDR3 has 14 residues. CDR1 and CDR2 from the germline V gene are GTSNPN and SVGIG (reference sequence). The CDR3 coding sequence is TGTGCCTGGAGTGGGAGGGCCTTATACAATGAGCAGTTCTTC. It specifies CAWSGRALYNEQFF.

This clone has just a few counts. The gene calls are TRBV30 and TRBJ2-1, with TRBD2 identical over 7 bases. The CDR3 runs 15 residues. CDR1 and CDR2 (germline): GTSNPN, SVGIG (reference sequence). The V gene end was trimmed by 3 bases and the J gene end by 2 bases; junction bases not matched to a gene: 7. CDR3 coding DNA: TGTGCCTGGAGCAATAGCGGGCAGCCCTACAATGAGCAGTTCTTC. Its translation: CAWSNSGQPYNEQFF. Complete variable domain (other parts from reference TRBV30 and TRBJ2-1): SQTIHQWPATLVQPVGSPLSLECTVEGTSNPNLYWYRQAAGRGLQLLFYSVGIGQISSEVPQNLSASRPQDRQFILSSKKLLLSDSGFYLCAWSNSGQPYNEQFFGPGTRLTVL.

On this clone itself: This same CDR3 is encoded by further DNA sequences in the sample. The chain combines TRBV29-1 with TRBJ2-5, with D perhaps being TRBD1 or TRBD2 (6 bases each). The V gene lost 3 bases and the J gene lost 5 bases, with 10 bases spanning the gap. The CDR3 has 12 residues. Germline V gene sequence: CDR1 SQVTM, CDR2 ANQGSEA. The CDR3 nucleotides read TGCAGCGTTGAGGGGGGCGAGGAGACCCAGTACTTC. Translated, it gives CSVEGGEETQYF.

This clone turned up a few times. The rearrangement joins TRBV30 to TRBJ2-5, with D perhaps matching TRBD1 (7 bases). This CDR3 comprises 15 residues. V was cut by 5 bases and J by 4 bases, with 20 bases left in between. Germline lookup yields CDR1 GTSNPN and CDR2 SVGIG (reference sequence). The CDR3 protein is CAWRGGQVVGETQYF. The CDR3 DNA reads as TGTGCCTGGCGGGGAGGACAGGTGGTTGGAGAGACCCAGTACTTC.

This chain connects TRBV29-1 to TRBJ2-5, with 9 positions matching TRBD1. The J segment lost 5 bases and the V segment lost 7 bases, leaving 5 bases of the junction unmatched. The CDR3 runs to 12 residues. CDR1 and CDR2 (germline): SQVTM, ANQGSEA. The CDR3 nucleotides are TGCAGCGCCACAGGGGGCTGGGAGACCCAGTACTTC. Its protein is CSATGGWETQYF.

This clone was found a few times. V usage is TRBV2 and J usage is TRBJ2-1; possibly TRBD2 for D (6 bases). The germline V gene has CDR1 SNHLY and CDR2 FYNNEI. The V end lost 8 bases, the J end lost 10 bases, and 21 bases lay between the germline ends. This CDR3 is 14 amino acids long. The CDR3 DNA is TGTGCCAGCCTTAGGTCTTACCTGGGGGGAGAGCAGTTCTTC. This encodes CASLRSYLGGEQFF.

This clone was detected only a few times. The CDR3 loop is CASSQRGVGSTDTQYF. As DNA, the CDR3 is TGTGCCAGCAGCCAAAGGGGAGTGGGGTCCACAGATACGCAGTATTTT. The chain links TRBV14 to TRBJ2-3; the D call may be TRBD1 or TRBD2 (5 bases each). V was trimmed by 2 bases and J by 2 bases, leaving 14 bases between them. The germline V gene encodes CDR1 SGHDN and CDR2 FVKESK. The CDR3 totals 16 residues.

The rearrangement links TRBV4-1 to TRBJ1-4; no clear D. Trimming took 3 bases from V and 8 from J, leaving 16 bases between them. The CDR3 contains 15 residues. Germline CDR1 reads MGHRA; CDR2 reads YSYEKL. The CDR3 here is CASSQQALRHEKLFF. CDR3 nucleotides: TGCGCCAGCAGCCAGCAAGCATTGCGCCACGAAAAACTGTTTTTT.

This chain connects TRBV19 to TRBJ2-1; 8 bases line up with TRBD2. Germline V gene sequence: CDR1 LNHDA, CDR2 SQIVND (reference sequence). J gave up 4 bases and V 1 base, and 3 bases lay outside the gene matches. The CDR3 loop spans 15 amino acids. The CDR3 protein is CASSIAPSGYNEQFF. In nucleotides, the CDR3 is TGTGCCAGTAGTATAGCCCCTAGCGGGTACAATGAGCAGTTCTTC.

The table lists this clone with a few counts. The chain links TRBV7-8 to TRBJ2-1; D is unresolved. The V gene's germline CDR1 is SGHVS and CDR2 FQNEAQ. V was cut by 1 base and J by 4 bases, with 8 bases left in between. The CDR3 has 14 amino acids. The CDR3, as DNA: TGTGCCAGCAGCTTAGAGGCTAGATACAATGAGCAGTTCTTC. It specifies CASSLEARYNEQFF.

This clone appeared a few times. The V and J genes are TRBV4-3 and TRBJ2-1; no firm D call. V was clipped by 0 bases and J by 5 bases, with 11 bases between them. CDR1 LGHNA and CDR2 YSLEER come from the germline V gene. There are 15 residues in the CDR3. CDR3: CASSQELGRNNEQFF. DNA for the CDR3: TGCGCCAGCAGCCAAGAATTGGGCCGTAACAATGAGCAGTTCTTC.

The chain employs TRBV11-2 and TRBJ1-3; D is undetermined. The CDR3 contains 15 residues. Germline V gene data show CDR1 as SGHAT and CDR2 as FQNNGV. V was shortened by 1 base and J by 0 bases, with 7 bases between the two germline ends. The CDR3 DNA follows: TGTGCCAGCAGCTTAGTCGGGAGCTCTGGAAACACCATATATTTT. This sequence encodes CASSLVGSSGNTIYF.